One T cell receptor beta chain is described in this entry. What this receptor recognizes is not known. No quality values exist for individual bases; no much larger clone is one base distant. Cut back by 5 bases and 0 bases, the V and J ends lie 11 bases apart. CDR1 SEHNR and CDR2 FQNEAQ were looked up in the germline V gene (reference sequence). CDR3 length: 14 amino acids, cysteine to phenylalanine. CDR3 DNA only is kept here, 42 bases in frame from base 1. This specimen comes from a study of siplizumab effects on memory and regulatory T cells (dated by TCRdb to about 2019). The study in broad terms: The study examined how the anti-CD2 antibody siplizumab affects alloreactive T-cell subsets in allogeneic mixed lymphocyte reactions built from human PBMCs. On the study overall, not on this receptor specifically: Because sequences below about 10^-5 frequency were poorly captured, only a minor fraction of alloreactive clones could be mapped to unstimulated subsets. Whether proliferating Tregs from siplizumab cultures were suppressive was not functionally confirmed. Among mappable alloreactive CD4+ clones, an average Treg-derived fraction of over 60% was observed with siplizumab, compared with approximately 25% in control reactions. Roughly 75-96% of proliferating CD4+ or CD8+ clones could not be assigned a naive or memory phenotype. Siplizumab significantly lowered the cumulative frequency of alloreactive sequences that could be traced to unstimulated CD4+ memory T cells. Unstimulated naive T cells appeared more diverse than memory T cells, and naive cells seemed to contribute substantially to the alloresponse.

The method was the immunoSEQ multiplex PCR assay. The deep sequencing platform assayed about 10^5 TCR templates per sample. Genomic DNA extracted from sorted T cells was used for TCRbeta CDR3 sequencing. The published analysis was carried out like this. Clonal analysis of TCRbeta CDR3 data was done in the R programming language. Unstimulated samples were compared with post-reaction CFSE-low samples to define alloreactive CD4+ and CD8+ clones. Alloreactive CD4+ clones were assigned to regulatory or non-regulatory origin by matching sequences to sorted unstimulated Treg and non-Treg repertoires. TCRdb limited this immuneACCESS table to in-frame rearrangements with V and J called. A share of clones is missing; checked studies link under half to unresolved V genes, and the rest is unexplained. V and J calls and clone size are those listed in that table; D and trimming were worked out from the DNA. Present in this sample are tens of thousands of clones, 91% of which were seen just once. The ten biggest clones cover over 25% of the sample.

Sorted unstimulated T cells and proliferating T cells recovered from mixed lymphocyte reactions were subjected to TCRbeta CDR3 sequencing. Fresh whole blood from approximately 11 HLA-typed healthy donors served as the source for isolating PBMCs. This clonotype originated in a human donor in good health. The chain uses TRBV7-9 and TRBJ2-7; no D segment can be confidently identified. Sequencing was performed on CD8+ T cells sorted from blood. The DNA sequence follows: TGTGCCAGCAGCCACTCACCGGGCTCCTACGAGCAGTACTTC. Its protein is CASSHSPGSYEQYF.